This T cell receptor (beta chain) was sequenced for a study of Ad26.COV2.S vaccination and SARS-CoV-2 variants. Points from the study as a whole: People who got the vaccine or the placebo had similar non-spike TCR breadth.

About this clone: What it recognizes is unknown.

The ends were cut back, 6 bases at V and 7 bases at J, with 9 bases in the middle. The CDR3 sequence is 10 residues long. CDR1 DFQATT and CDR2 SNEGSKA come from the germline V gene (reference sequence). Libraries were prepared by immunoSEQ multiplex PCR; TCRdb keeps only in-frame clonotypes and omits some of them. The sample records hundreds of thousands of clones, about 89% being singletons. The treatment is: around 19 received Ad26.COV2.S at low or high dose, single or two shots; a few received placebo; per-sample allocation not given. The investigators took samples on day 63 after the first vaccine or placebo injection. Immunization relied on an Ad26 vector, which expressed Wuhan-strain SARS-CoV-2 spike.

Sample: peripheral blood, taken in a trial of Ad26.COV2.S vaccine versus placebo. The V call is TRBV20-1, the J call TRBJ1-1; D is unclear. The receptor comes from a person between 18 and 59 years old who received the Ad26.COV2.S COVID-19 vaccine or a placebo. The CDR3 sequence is CSAGKGEAFF. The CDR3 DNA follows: TGCAGTGCGGGTAAAGGTGAAGCTTTCTTT.